Reported below is one T cell receptor beta chain. What antigen it recognizes has not been identified. No base-level quality is on record; no much larger clone is a single base apart. The sample belongs to a study of T-cell reconstitution after alpha-beta-depleted transplantation in children (TCRdb year 2016). In the study overall: T-cell immune reconstitution after TCRalphabeta/CD19-depleted allogeneic hematopoietic cell transplantation in children was quantitatively tracked in the study by means of TCR repertoire profiling. What the work shows at the level of the full study, not this receptor alone: In some patients, the high TCRbeta diversity seen at day 60 was put down to recipient T cells and intrathymic progenitors that had survived conditioning. Over the following months the frequencies of hyperexpanded clones went down, and after one year T-cell counts and TCRbeta diversity were mostly credited to newly produced T cells. The apparently early alphabetaT-cell count recovery about two months after transplant was reportedly dependent on only several hundred rapidly expanded clones derived from non-depleted graft cells.

V loses 5 bases at its end and J loses 3 bases; junction bases beyond the gene matches: 1. Spanning cysteine to phenylalanine, the CDR3 consists of 13 amino acids. Here the CDR3 DNA is all that survives: 39 bases in frame from base 1. CDR1 KGHSH and CDR2 LQKENI are derived from the germline V gene. The method was PCR. The reads were generated on an Illumina HiSeq 2500. TCR libraries were prepared with molecular barcoding, using unique molecular identifiers to normalize TCRbeta repertoire quantification. TCRdb applied fastp at Q25 and MiXCR to the public reads, then kept only in-frame beta chains. All rows with the same CDR3 protein become a single entry with the most common DNA and genes. For this sample there are some 48,000 distinct CDR3 sequences; under 6.5% appear just once. 30% of the sample is held by the ten biggest clonotypes. According to the study, the label for this sample's time point signals: day 60 (about 2 months) after transplantation. The meaning of the sample's treatment or condition label: allogeneic hematopoietic cell transplantation with graft depleted of TCRalphabeta T cells and CD19 B cells. TCRalphabeta/CD19-depleted allogeneic hematopoietic cell grafts were given to the transplant recipients, all of whom were children.

The rearrangement combines TRBV18 with TRBJ2-5; a stretch of 9 junction bases matches TRBD1. The origin of this receptor is a female patient aged 2-15 years who had a stem cell transplant for aplastic anemia, so the T cells may come from the graft donor. Sample: PBMCs, mostly from graft donor cells, taken 60 days after TCRalphabeta/CD19-depleted stem cell transplant. This receptor has the CDR3 CASSRQGEETQYF. The nucleotide sequence is given as TGTGCCAGCTCAAGACAGGGGGAAGAGACCCAGTACTTC.